The 15 T cell receptor beta chains below all came from one sample that was sequenced in a study of blood T cell repertoires in COVID-19. Profiling relied on immunoSEQ multiplex PCR, and the TCRdb table lists in-frame clones only, not all of them. Here the sample spans 300,000 to 400,000 clones, roughly 91% being singletons. The sequenced sample consisted of PBMCs or T cells enriched from blood (not recorded which). Receptor source: a woman aged 18-30 years who had recovered from COVID-19.

The chain couples TRBV7-9 to TRBJ1-2; no firm D call. V was trimmed by 5 bases and J by 8 bases, leaving 12 bases between them. Germline values: CDR1 SEHNR, CDR2 FQNEAQ (reference sequence). This CDR3 has 12 amino acids. The CDR3 nucleotides read TGTGCCAGCAGCGCCCTACTAGAGGGCTACACCTTC. This encodes CASSALLEGYTF. Drawing the rest from reference TRBV7-9 and TRBJ1-2, the complete variable domain is DTGVSQNPRHKITKRGQNVTFRCDPISEHNRLYWYRQTLGQGPEFLTYFQNEAQLEKSRLLSDRFSAERPKGSFSTLEIQRTEQGDSAMYLCASSALLEGYTFGSGTRLTVV.

Comment on this clone: Its ends do not fully match the called genes, so a read error is possible. CDR3 DNA: TGCGTCAGCCAAACCGGACAGGGAACGATGAAGAACACTGAAGCTTTCTTT. It encodes CVSQTGQGTMKNTEAFF. The chain uses TRBV5-1 and TRBJ1-1; 8 bases agree with TRBD1. The CDR3 spans 17 residues. Germline V lookup: CDR1 SGHRS, CDR2 YFSETQ.

This clone has only a few counts. The chain carries TRBV20-1 and TRBJ2-1; no clear D gene. Germline-derived CDR1 and CDR2 are DFQATT and SNEGSKA (reference sequence). The length of the CDR3 is 11 residues. Deletions cut 3 bases from V and 5 bases from J, with 5 bases between. CDR3 loop: CSASRNNEQFF. CDR3 coding DNA: TGCAGTGCTAGCAGAAACAATGAGCAGTTCTTC.

The rearrangement uses TRBV24-1 and TRBJ2-5; 8 positions match TRBD2. V shed 4 bases and J 2 bases; nucleotides not matched to a gene: 20. The V gene's germline CDR1 is KGHDR and CDR2 SFDVKD. This CDR3 region has 20 residues. Here the CDR3 reads CATSDRNSPDLAGMQETQYF. CDR3 bases: TGTGCCACCAGTGACCGTAACTCCCCTGACCTAGCGGGCATGCAAGAGACCCAGTACTTC.

J is TRBJ2-5 and V is TRBV7-6, with 9 bases lining up with TRBD2. J lost 4 bases, V lost 2 bases, and 5 bases had no gene match. This CDR3 is 15 amino acids long. CDR1 is SGHVS and CDR2 is FNYEAQ in the germline V gene. CDR3 DNA: TGTGCCAGCAGCTTACAGACTAGCGGAGGAGAGACCCAGTACTTC. Its protein is CASSLQTSGGETQYF.

This chain links TRBV3-1 (or the pseudogene TRBV3-2) with TRBJ2-5; TRBD2 aligns across 8 bases. V lost 5 bases to trimming and J lost 0 bases; unmatched junction nucleotides: 8. CDR3 length: 16 amino acids. Germline V gives CDR1 LGHDT, CDR2 YNNKEL (reference sequence). CDR3 coding DNA: TGTGCCAGCAGCTGGGGGTCTAGCGGGTACCAAGAGACCCAGTACTTC. Protein: CASSWGSSGYQETQYF.

J is TRBJ1-1 and V is TRBV7-2, with D hard to call. Germline V gene sequence: CDR1 SGHTA, CDR2 FQGNSA. The CDR3 has 15 amino acids. Trimming left V 4 bases short and J 0 bases short, with 12 bases between. In nucleotides, the CDR3 is TGTGCCAGCAGCTCTGCTGGCTTCATGAACACTGAAGCTTTCTTT. It translates to CASSSAGFMNTEAFF.

The chain carries TRBV6-5 and TRBJ1-3; the match to TRBD1 covers 7 bases. Germline loops: CDR1 MNHEY, CDR2 SVGAGI. V shed 5 bases and J 0 bases; nucleotides not matched to a gene: 4. This CDR3 contains 15 residues. In nucleotides, the CDR3 is TGTGCCAGCAGTCGACAGGGATTCTCTGGAAACACCATATATTTT. Translated, it gives CASSRQGFSGNTIYF.

The rearrangement uses TRBV10-2 and TRBJ1-2, with TRBD1 identical over 9 bases. The CDR3 consists of 16 residues. Germline trimming cut 6 bases from V and 1 base from J; bases unmatched to any gene: 9. Germline V lookup: CDR1 WSHSY, CDR2 SAAADI. The CDR3 DNA is TGCGCCAGCAGCCCGGGACAGGGCTCCCTTAACTATGGCTACACCTTC. Translated, it gives CASSPGQGSLNYGYTF.

V is TRBV30 and J is TRBJ2-7; 8 positions match TRBD2. CDR1 and CDR2 (germline): GTSNPN, SVGIG (reference sequence). V dropped 2 bases and J dropped 2; count of bases not matched to a gene: 8. CDR3 size: 15 residues. The CDR3 sequence is CAWSRGGGLTYEQYF. As DNA, the CDR3 is TGTGCCTGGAGTAGAGGCGGGGGGCTGACCTACGAGCAGTACTTC. Full variable domain (remainder filled in from reference TRBV30 and TRBJ2-7): SQTIHQWPATLVQPVGSPLSLECTVEGTSNPNLYWYRQAAGRGLQLLFYSVGIGQISSEVPQNLSASRPQDRQFILSSKKLLLSDSGFYLCAWSRGGGLTYEQYFGPGTRLTVT.

Concerning this clone: Other DNA sequences in the same sample also yield this CDR3. The J gene is TRBJ2-7, the V gene TRBV30; D possibly corresponds to TRBD1 (6 bases). This CDR3 spans 13 amino acids. Per the germline V gene, CDR1 is GTSNPN and CDR2 is SVGIG (reference sequence). V was shortened by 3 bases and J by 0 bases, with 9 bases between the two germline ends. CDR3 residues: CAWRRTASYEQYF. For the CDR3, the DNA is TGTGCCTGGAGAAGGACAGCCTCCTACGAGCAGTACTTC.

This CDR3 reads CASSGAAAWGYEQYF. For the CDR3, the DNA is TGTGCCAGCAGCGGGGCGGCCGCCTGGGGATACGAGCAGTACTTC. The chain employs TRBV7-9 and TRBJ2-7; D might be TRBD1 (5 bases). Trimming cost V 5 bases and J 4 bases, with 18 bases left between them. CDR1 is SEHNR and CDR2 is FQNEAQ in the germline V gene (reference sequence). This CDR3 has 15 amino acids.

This chain uses TRBV29-1 with TRBJ1-1; unclear D gene. Germline V gene sequence: CDR1 SQVTM, CDR2 ANQGSEA. V lost 7 bases, J lost 7 bases, and 13 bases lay in between. The CDR3 consists of 11 residues. CDR3 in amino acids: CSGRADGEAFF. The CDR3 DNA reads as TGCAGCGGGAGGGCCGACGGTGAAGCTTTCTTT.

The count of this clone is one. This chain links TRBV2 with TRBJ2-1; 9 bases agree with TRBD1. This CDR3 spans 14 amino acids. V gave up 0 bases and J gave up 8 bases; unmatched junction bases: 2. Germline lookup yields CDR1 SNHLY and CDR2 FYNNEI. The CDR3 DNA is TGTGCCAGCAGTGAAGCCCGGACAGGGGATGAGCAGTTCTTC. Its translation is CASSEARTGDEQFF.

CDR3 sequence: CASNLVGGEVTDTQYF. Written as DNA, the CDR3 is TGTGCCAGCAATTTGGTAGGAGGGGAGGTTACCGATACGCAGTATTTT. V and J are TRBV6-6 and TRBJ2-3; D might be TRBD2 (6 bases). Looked up from germline, CDR1 is MNHNY and CDR2 is SVGAGI (reference sequence). Trimming cost V 7 bases and J 6 bases, with 23 bases left between them. There are 16 residues in the CDR3.